Listed below are T cell receptor beta chains from one sample, sequenced in a study of beta chain features in type 1 diabetes. TCRdb's copy holds only in-frame clones and misses some; the assay was immunoSEQ multiplex PCR. The table shows roughly 230,000 clones, with 7.5% to 10% occurring only once. The sample was naive CD4+ T cells from blood. Every receptor here comes from a woman aged 18 to 35 in good health. CDR3s include the opening cysteine and the closing phenylalanine or tryptophan. Each record gives: J gene, clone size, V gene, D gene, CDR3 DNA, CDR3 protein. The D gene is left open where the match is weak. Expanded clones get a size class; other rows say once, few or many, or leave the size out.

J: TRBJ2-7
size: few
V: TRBV5-1
D: TRBD2
DNA: TGCGCCAGCAGCCCCCAACTAGCGGGAGGCCACGAGCAGTACTTC
CDR3: CASSPQLAGGHEQYF

J: TRBJ1-1
size: few
V: TRBV6-5
D: -
DNA: TGTGCCAGCAGTTATTACGGAGCAGGGGACACTGAAGCTTTCTTT
CDR3: CASSYYGAGDTEAFF

J: TRBJ1-1
size: -
V: TRBV5-4
D: -
DNA: TGTGCCAGCAGCCCTCGGACAGTGAACACTGAAGCTTTCTTT
CDR3: CASSPRTVNTEAFF

J: TRBJ2-3
size: -
V: TRBV5-1
D: -
DNA: TGCGCCAGCAGAAGGGGCCCAGGGGAACAGGGATCCGATACGCAGTATTTT
CDR3: CASRRGPGEQGSDTQYF

J: TRBJ2-5
size: few
V: TRBV7-2
D: TRBD2
DNA: TGTGCCAGCAGCTTCCCGGGACTAGCGGGGGAGACCCAGTACTTC
CDR3: CASSFPGLAGETQYF

J: TRBJ2-5
size: -
V: TRBV30
D: TRBD2
DNA: TGTGCCTGGAGTGTAGTAGCGGGGGGGCTGAGGGAGACCCAGTACTTC
CDR3: CAWSVVAGGLRETQYF

J: TRBJ1-3
size: few
V: TRBV28
D: -
DNA: TGTGCCAGCAGTTACACTCAGGGCTCTGGAAACACCATATATTTT
CDR3: CASSYTQGSGNTIYF

J: TRBJ1-2
size: few
V: TRBV4-1
D: TRBD1
DNA: TGCGCCAGCAGCCTCGAACCGGGACAGAAGAACTATGGCTACACCTTC
CDR3: CASSLEPGQKNYGYTF

J: TRBJ2-1
size: few
V: TRBV11-2
D: TRBD2
DNA: TGTGCCAGCAGTCTAGCCAGGACTAGCGGTTACAATGAGCAGTTCTTC
CDR3: CASSLARTSGYNEQFF

J: TRBJ2-5
size: few
V: TRBV2
D: TRBD2
DNA: TGTGCCCGCGGGACTAGCTCTCAAGCGGGCCAAGAGACCCAGTACTTC
CDR3: CARGTSSQAGQETQYF

J: TRBJ1-5
size: -
V: TRBV11-2
D: TRBD1
DNA: TGTGCCAGCAGCTCCTCGACAGGGAATCAGCCCCAGCATTTT
CDR3: CASSSSTGNQPQHF

J: TRBJ1-4
size: few
V: TRBV18
D: TRBD1
DNA: TGTGCCAGCTCACCACCGTCGGGACAGGGGATCGGAAAACTGTTTTTT
CDR3: CASSPPSGQGIGKLFF

J: TRBJ2-5
size: few
V: TRBV7-9
D: TRBD1
DNA: TGTGCCAGCAGCTTAATCGGCGAGGGGGCCAAAGAGACCCAGTACTTC
CDR3: CASSLIGEGAKETQYF

J: TRBJ2-1
size: -
V: TRBV9
D: TRBD2
DNA: TGTGCCAGCAGCGCAAGACTAGCGGAGTACAATGAGCAGTTCTTC
CDR3: CASSARLAEYNEQFF

J: TRBJ1-5
size: -
V: TRBV7-2
D: TRBD1
DNA: TGTGCCAGCAGTCCCGGGACAGGAGCCTATAGCAATCAGCCCCAGCATTTT
CDR3: CASSPGTGAYSNQPQHF

J: TRBJ2-1
size: -
V: TRBV19
D: -
DNA: TGTGCCAGTAGTATTAACAGGGTGAATGAGCAGTTCTTC
CDR3: CASSINRVNEQFF

J: TRBJ1-1
size: few
V: TRBV13
D: -
DNA: TGTGCCAGCAGCTTACAGGGTCCTGCTGAAGCTTTCTTT
CDR3: CASSLQGPAEAFF

J: TRBJ2-5
size: few
V: TRBV7-2
D: TRBD2
DNA: TGTGCCAGCAGCTGGACTAGCGGGAGCCGCGAGACCCAGTACTTC
CDR3: CASSWTSGSRETQYF

J: TRBJ2-1
size: few
V: TRBV30
D: TRBD2
DNA: TGTGCCTGGATGTCCGGGACTAGCGGGAGAAGTTCCTACAATGAGCAGTTCTTC
CDR3: CAWMSGTSGRSSYNEQFF

J: TRBJ2-1
size: -
V: TRBV7-2
D: TRBD2
DNA: TGTGCCAGCATGAGGAGGCTAGCGGATAACAATGAGCAGTTCTTC
CDR3: CASMRRLADNNEQFF

J: TRBJ2-4
size: -
V: TRBV27
D: TRBD1
DNA: TGTGCCAGCAGTCCGTTGGGACAGGGCAAAAACATTCAGTACTTC
CDR3: CASSPLGQGKNIQYF

J: TRBJ2-5
size: many
V: TRBV14
D: -
DNA: TGTGCCAGCAGCCAAGGGGCCTCCCCAGAGACCCAGTACTTC
CDR3: CASSQGASPETQYF

J: TRBJ2-1
size: few
V: TRBV5-1
D: TRBD2
DNA: TGCGCCAGCAGCTCGGGACTAGCGGGAGACAATGAGCAGTTCTTC
CDR3: CASSSGLAGDNEQFF

J: TRBJ2-5
size: few
V: TRBV14
D: -
DNA: TGTGCCAGCAGCCAAGATGGCGGACTAATGGACCTGGAGACCCAGTACTTC
CDR3: CASSQDGGLMDLETQYF

J: TRBJ2-7
size: -
V: TRBV5-6
D: -
DNA: TGTGCCAGCAGCTACCGGGGCGCGGACTACGAGCAGTACTTC
CDR3: CASSYRGADYEQYF

J: TRBJ2-1
size: few
V: TRBV5-4
D: -
DNA: TGTGCCAGCAGCCGAGGACAGTACAATGAGCAGTTCTTC
CDR3: CASSRGQYNEQFF

J: TRBJ2-1
size: -
V: TRBV4-1
D: -
DNA: TGCGCCAGCAGCCAAGGTATGAATGGGAGATACAATGAGCAGTTCTTC
CDR3: CASSQGMNGRYNEQFF

J: TRBJ2-5
size: -
V: TRBV15
D: TRBD1
DNA: TGTGCCACCAGCAGAGATCCCACCAGGACAGGGGGCTGGGAGACCCAGTACTTC
CDR3: CATSRDPTRTGGWETQYF

J: TRBJ1-1
size: few
V: TRBV9
D: -
DNA: TGTGCCAGCAGCGAGAGACGGGTGGGGGGCACTGAAGCTTTCTTT
CDR3: CASSERRVGGTEAFF

J: TRBJ2-1
size: few
V: TRBV5-1
D: TRBD2
DNA: TGCGCCAGCAGCTATAGCGGGAGGGCCCACAATGAGCAGTTCTTC
CDR3: CASSYSGRAHNEQFF

J: TRBJ2-1
size: -
V: TRBV5-1
D: -
DNA: TGCGCCAGCAGCTTGGCAGGATACGACAATGAGCAGTTCTTC
CDR3: CASSLAGYDNEQFF

J: TRBJ2-3
size: few
V: TRBV2
D: -
DNA: TGTGCCAGCAGCGCGGATTATACAGATACGCAGTATTTT
CDR3: CASSADYTDTQYF

J: TRBJ2-3
size: -
V: TRBV5-1
D: -
DNA: TGCGCCAGCAGCCTGTCTAGCACAGATACGCAGTATTTT
CDR3: CASSLSSTDTQYF

J: TRBJ1-1
size: -
V: TRBV9
D: -
DNA: TGTGCCAGCAGCCCTAGGACGGGGGACCCTGAAGCTTTCTTT
CDR3: CASSPRTGDPEAFF

J: TRBJ1-1
size: few
V: TRBV9
D: -
DNA: TGTGCCAGCAGCGCCCGGCCCACCCCGGGGAACTCTGAAGCTTTCTTT
CDR3: CASSARPTPGNSEAFF

J: TRBJ2-7
size: few
V: TRBV27
D: TRBD1
DNA: TGTGCCAGCAGTTCCCAGGGGGCCCCAAGCTCCTACGAGCAGTACTTC
CDR3: CASSSQGAPSSYEQYF

J: TRBJ1-2
size: few
V: TRBV18
D: -
DNA: TGTGCCAGCTCACCACGGGCAGGGGACTATGGCTACACCTTC
CDR3: CASSPRAGDYGYTF

J: TRBJ2-7
size: few
V: TRBV4-1
D: TRBD2
DNA: TGCGCCAGCAGCCAAGGCCGACTAGCGGGAGGGCCGGAGCAGTACTTC
CDR3: CASSQGRLAGGPEQYF

J: TRBJ2-7
size: -
V: TRBV6-6
D: -
DNA: TGTGCCAGCAGCTACCGGGACTTGAACTACGAGCAGTACTTC
CDR3: CASSYRDLNYEQYF